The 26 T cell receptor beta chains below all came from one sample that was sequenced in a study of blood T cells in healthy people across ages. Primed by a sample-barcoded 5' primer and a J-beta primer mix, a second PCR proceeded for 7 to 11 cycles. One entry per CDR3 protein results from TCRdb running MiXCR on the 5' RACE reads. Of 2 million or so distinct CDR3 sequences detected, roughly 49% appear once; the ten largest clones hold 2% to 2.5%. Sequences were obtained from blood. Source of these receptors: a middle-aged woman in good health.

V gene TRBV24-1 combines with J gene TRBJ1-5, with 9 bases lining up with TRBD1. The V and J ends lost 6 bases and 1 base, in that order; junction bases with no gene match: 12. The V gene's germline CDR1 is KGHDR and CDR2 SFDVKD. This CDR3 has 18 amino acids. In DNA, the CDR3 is TGTGCCACCAGTATTGCGGGACAGGGTGGACCAAGCAATCAGCCCCAGCATTTT. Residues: CATSIAGQGGPSNQPQHF.

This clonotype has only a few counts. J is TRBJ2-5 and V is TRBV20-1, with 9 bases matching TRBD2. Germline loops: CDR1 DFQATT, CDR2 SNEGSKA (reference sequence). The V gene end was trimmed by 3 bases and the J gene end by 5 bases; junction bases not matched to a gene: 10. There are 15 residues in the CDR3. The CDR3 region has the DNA TGCAGTGCTAGGGATACCGGGACTAGCTGGGAGACCCAGTACTTC. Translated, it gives CSARDTGTSWETQYF.

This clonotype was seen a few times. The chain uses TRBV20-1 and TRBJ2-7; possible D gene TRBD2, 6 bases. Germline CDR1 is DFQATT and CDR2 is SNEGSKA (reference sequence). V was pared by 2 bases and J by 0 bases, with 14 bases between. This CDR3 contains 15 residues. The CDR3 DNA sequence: TGCAGTGCTAGACGAATTGACGGGAGCTCCTACGAGCAGTACTTC. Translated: CSARRIDGSSYEQYF.

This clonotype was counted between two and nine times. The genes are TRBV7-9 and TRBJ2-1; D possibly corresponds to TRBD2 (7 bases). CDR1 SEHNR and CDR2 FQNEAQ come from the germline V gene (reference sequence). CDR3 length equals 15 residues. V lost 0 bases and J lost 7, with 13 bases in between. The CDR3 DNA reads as TGTGCCAGCAGCTTAGCGCCCAGGGGAGGGAATGAGCAGTTCTTC. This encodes CASSLAPRGGNEQFF. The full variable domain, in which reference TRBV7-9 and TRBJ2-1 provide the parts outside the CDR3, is DTGVSQNPRHKITKRGQNVTFRCDPISEHNRLYWYRQTLGQGPEFLTYFQNEAQLEKSRLLSDRFSAERPKGSFSTLEIQRTEQGDSAMYLCASSLAPRGGNEQFFGPGTRLTVL.

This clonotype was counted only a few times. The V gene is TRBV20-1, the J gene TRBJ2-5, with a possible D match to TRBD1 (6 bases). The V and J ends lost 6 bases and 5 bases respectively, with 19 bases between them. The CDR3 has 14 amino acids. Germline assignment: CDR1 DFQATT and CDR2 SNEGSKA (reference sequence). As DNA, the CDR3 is TGCAGTGCCCCTAAGCCCGGGACACACGAGACCCAGTACTTC. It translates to CSAPKPGTHETQYF.

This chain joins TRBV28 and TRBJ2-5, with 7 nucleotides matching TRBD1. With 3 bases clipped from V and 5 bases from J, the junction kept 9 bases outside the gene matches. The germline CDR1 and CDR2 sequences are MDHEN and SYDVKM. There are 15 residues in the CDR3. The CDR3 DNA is TGTGCCAGCAGTTTTGGGGACAGCGATGGGGAGACCCAGTACTTC. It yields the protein CASSFGDSDGETQYF.

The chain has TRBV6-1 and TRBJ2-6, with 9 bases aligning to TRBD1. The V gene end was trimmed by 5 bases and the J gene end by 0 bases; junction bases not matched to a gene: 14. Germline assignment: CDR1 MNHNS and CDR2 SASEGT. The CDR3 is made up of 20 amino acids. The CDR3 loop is CASSRGTGKGLASGANVLTF. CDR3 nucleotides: TGTGCCAGCAGTAGGGGGACAGGGAAGGGTTTAGCCTCTGGGGCCAACGTCCTGACTTTC.

CDR3 sequence reads: CASRDPSPGANVLTF. The CDR3, as DNA: TGCGCCAGCAGAGACCCCTCCCCTGGGGCCAACGTCCTGACTTTC. This chain connects TRBV5-1 to TRBJ2-6; no definite D call. CDR3 length: 15 residues. Trimming took 5 bases from V and 2 from J, leaving 11 bases between them. The germline V gene has CDR1 SGHRS and CDR2 YFSETQ.

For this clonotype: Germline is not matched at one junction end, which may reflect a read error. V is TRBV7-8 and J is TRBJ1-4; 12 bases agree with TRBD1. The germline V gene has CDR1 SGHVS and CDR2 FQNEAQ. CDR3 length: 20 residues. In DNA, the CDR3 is TGTACCAGCAGCCCAATGATCGGGACAGGGGGCAGTAGGGCTAATGAAAAACTGTTTTTT. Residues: CTSSPMIGTGGSRANEKLFF.

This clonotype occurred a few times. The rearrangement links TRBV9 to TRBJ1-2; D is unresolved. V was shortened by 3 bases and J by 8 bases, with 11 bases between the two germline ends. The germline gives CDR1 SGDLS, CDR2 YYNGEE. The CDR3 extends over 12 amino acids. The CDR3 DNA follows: TGTGCCAGCAGCGCCGGACTCCTGGGCTACACCTTC. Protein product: CASSAGLLGYTF.

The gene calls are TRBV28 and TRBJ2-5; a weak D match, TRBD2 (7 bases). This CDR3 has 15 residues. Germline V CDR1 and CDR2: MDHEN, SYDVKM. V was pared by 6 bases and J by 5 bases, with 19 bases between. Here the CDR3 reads CASRGISGGLETQYF. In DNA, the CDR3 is TGTGCCAGCAGGGGTATTTCGGGGGGCTTGGAGACCCAGTACTTC. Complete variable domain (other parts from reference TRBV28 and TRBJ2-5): DVKVTQSSRYLVKRTGEKVFLECVQDMDHENMFWYRQDPGLGLRLIYFSYDVKMKEKGDIPEGYSVSREKKERFSLILESASTNQTSMYLCASRGISGGLETQYFGPGTRLLVL.

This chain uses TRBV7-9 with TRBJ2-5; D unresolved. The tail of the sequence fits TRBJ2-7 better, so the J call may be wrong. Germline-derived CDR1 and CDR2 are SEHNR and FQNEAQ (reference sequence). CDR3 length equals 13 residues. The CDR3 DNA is TGTGCCAGCAGCAAGACCCTATTCTACGAGCAGTACTTC. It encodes CASSKTLFYEQYF.

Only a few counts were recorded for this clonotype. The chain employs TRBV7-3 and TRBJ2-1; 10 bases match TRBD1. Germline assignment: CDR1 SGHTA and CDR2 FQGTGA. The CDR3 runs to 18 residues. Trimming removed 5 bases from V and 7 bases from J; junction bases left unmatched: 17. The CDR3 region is CASSKRTTGTGARNEQFF. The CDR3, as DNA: TGTGCCAGCAGCAAAAGAACAACCGGGACAGGGGCTAGGAATGAGCAGTTCTTC. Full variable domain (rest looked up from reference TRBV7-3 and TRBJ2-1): GAGVSQTPSNKVTEKGKYVELRCDPISGHTALYWYRQSLGQGPEFLIYFQGTGAADDSGLPNDRFFAVRPEGSVSTLKIQRTERGDSAVYLCASSKRTTGTGARNEQFFGPGTRLTVL.

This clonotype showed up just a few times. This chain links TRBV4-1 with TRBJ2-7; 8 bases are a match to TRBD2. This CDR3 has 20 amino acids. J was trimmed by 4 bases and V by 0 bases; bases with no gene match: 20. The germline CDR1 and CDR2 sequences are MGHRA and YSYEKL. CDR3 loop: CASSQDVNGRGVIISYEQYF. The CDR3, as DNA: TGCGCCAGCAGCCAAGACGTAAACGGGAGGGGGGTAATCATCTCGTACGAGCAGTACTTC.

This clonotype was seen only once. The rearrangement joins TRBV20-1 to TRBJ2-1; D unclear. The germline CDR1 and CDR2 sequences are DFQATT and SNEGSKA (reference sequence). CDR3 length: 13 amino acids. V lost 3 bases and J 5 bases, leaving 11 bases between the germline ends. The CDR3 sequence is CSARGYGDNEQFF. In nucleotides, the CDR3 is TGCAGTGCTAGGGGCTATGGGGACAATGAGCAGTTCTTC.

This chain's CDR3 is CASSSIGGREKETQYF. The CDR3 region has the DNA TGTGCCAGCAGCTCGATAGGGGGCAGGGAAAAAGAGACCCAGTACTTC. The V and J genes are TRBV7-9 and TRBJ2-5; 7 positions match TRBD1. Germline CDR1 reads SEHNR; CDR2 reads FQNEAQ (reference sequence). CDR3 length: 16 residues. V lost 4 bases, J lost 3 bases, and 11 bases stayed unmatched.

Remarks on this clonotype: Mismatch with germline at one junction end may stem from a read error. CDR3 sequence: CASSSGGYTEQFF. CDR3 bases: TGTGCCAGCAGTTCCGGGGGGTACACTGAGCAGTTCTTC. The chain joins TRBV27 to TRBJ2-1; TRBD2 matches at 7 bases. The germline gives CDR1 MNHEY, CDR2 SMNVEV (reference sequence). The CDR3 length is 13 residues.

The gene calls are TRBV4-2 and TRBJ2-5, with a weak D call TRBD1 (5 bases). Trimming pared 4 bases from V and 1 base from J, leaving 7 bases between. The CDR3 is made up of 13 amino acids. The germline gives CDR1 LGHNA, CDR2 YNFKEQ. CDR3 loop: CASSLQAQETQYF. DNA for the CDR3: TGTGCCAGCAGCCTACAGGCCCAAGAGACCCAGTACTTC.

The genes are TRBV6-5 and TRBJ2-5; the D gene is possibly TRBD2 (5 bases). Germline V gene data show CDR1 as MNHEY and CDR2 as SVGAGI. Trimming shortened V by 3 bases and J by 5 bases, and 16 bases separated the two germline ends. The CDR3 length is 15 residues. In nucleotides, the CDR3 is TGTGCCAGCAGTTATATGGGTCCTAGCAGCGAGACCCAGTACTTC. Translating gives CASSYMGPSSETQYF.

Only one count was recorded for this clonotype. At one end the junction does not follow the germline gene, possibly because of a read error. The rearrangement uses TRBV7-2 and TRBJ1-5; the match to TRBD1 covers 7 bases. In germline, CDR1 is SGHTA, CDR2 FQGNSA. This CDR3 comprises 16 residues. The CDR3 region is CACSSQGQSGVGPQHF. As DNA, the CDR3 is TGTGCCTGCAGCTCCCAGGGACAGTCCGGGGTAGGTCCCCAGCATTTT.

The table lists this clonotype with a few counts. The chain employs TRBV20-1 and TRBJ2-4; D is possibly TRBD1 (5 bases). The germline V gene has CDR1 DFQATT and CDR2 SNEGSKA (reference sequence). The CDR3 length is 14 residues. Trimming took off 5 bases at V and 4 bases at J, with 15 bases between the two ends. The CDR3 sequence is CSAPAQGTKNIQYF. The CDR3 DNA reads TGCAGTGCTCCAGCGCAGGGAACGAAAAACATTCAGTACTTC.

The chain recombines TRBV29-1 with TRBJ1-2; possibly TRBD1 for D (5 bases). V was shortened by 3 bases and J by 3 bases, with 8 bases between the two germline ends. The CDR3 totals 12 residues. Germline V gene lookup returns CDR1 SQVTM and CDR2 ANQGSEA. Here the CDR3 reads CSVEAGDYGYTF. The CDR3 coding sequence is TGCAGCGTTGAGGCGGGGGACTATGGCTACACCTTC.

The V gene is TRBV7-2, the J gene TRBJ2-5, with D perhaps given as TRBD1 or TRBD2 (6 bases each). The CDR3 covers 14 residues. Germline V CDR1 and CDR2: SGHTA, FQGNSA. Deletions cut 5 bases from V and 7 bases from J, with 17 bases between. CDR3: CASSVRRGPGTQYF. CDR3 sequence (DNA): TGTGCCAGCAGCGTCCGCCGGGGGCCGGGGACCCAGTACTTC.

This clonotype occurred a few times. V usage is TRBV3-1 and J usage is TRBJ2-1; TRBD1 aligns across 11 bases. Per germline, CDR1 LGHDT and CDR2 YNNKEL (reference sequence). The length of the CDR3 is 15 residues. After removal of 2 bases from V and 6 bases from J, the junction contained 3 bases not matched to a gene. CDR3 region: CASSQTGQGANEQFF. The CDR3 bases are TGTGCCAGCAGCCAAACTGGACAGGGGGCCAATGAGCAGTTCTTC.

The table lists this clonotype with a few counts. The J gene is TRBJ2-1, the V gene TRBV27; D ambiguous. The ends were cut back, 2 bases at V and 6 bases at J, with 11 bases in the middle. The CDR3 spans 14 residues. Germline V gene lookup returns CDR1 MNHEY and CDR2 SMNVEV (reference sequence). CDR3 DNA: TGTGCCAGCAGTTTACTAGTGCAAGGCAATGAGCAGTTCTTC. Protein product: CASSLLVQGNEQFF.

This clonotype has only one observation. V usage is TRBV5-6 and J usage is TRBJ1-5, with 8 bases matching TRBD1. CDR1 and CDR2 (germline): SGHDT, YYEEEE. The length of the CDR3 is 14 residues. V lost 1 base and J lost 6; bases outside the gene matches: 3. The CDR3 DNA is TGTGCCAGCAGCTTGTGGACAGGGCCTCAGCCCCAGCATTTT. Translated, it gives CASSLWTGPQPQHF.